Following are 25 T cell receptor beta chains from one sample sequenced in a study of T-cell memory formation after mild COVID-19. TCRdb called the 5' RACE reads again in MiXCR, with one record for every CDR3 protein. The sample has 200,000 to 250,000 distinct CDR3 sequences, about 10% seen once. Sequenced: PBMCs or a T cell subset sorted from them (not recorded which). The receptors stem from a man aged 18 to 30 who had mild COVID-19 (a few samples of this study predate the infection). Cell type and time point are not known.

The genes are TRBV5-1 and TRBJ2-5, with a tentative D call TRBD2 (6 bases). V was trimmed by 0 bases and J by 3 bases, leaving 12 bases between them. The CDR3 loop spans 15 amino acids. Looked up from germline, CDR1 is SGHRS and CDR2 is YFSETQ. Written as DNA, the CDR3 is TGCGCCAGCAGCTTGGGGGAGGTAGTTGAAGAGACCCAGTACTTC. Translated, it gives CASSLGEVVEETQYF. Variable domain in full (rest from reference TRBV5-1 and TRBJ2-5): KAGVTQTPRYLIKTRGQQVTLSCSPISGHRSVSWYQQTPGQGLQFLFEYFSETQRNKGNFPGRFSGRQFSNSRSEMNVSTLELGDSALYLCASSLGEVVEETQYFGPGTRLLVL.

This clonotype has more than one count but fewer than ten. The J gene is TRBJ2-6, the V gene TRBV5-1; the D is unclear. The V end was cut by 4 bases, the J end by 3 bases, with 11 bases between. This CDR3 comprises 15 residues. CDR1 is SGHRS and CDR2 is YFSETQ in the germline V gene. The CDR3, as DNA: TGCGCCAGCAGCCCCCGAGCCGATGGGGCCAACGTCCTGACTTTC. It yields the protein CASSPRADGANVLTF.

This clonotype has more than one count but fewer than ten. The V and J genes are TRBV2 and TRBJ2-5, with D hard to call. This CDR3 region has 13 residues. Germline V gene lookup returns CDR1 SNHLY and CDR2 FYNNEI. V lost 4 bases, J lost 2 bases, and 8 bases lay in between. The CDR3 loop is CASSGPRQETQYF. CDR3 coding DNA: TGTGCCAGCAGTGGGCCAAGACAAGAGACCCAGTACTTC.

V usage is TRBV18 and J usage is TRBJ1-2; 9 bases align to TRBD1. V dropped 4 bases and J dropped 4; count of bases not matched to a gene: 7. The CDR3 has 15 amino acids. Germline assignment: CDR1 KGHSH and CDR2 LQKENI. The CDR3 spells CASSRDRGSTYGYTF. The CDR3 DNA sequence: TGTGCCAGCTCACGAGACAGGGGGTCGACCTATGGCTACACCTTC.

The chain uses TRBV5-1 and TRBJ1-2; 7 bases align to TRBD1. This CDR3 is 12 amino acids long. Germline-derived CDR1 and CDR2 are SGHRS and YFSETQ. V dropped 3 bases and J dropped 6; count of bases not matched to a gene: 2. CDR3 residues: CASSSTGNGYTF. In DNA form, the CDR3 reads TGCGCCAGCAGCTCGACAGGGAATGGCTACACCTTC.

The V gene is TRBV6-5, the J gene TRBJ2-3; a weak D match, TRBD2 (6 bases). V was clipped by 10 bases and J by 2 bases, with 10 bases between them. Germline V gene sequence: CDR1 MNHEY, CDR2 SVGAGI. The CDR3 has 12 amino acids. CDR3 in amino acids: CATRGATDTQYF. The CDR3 DNA is TGTGCCACCCGCGGGGCCACAGATACGCAGTATTTT.

In its sample, this clonotype was seen a few times. The V gene is TRBV6-2 or TRBV6-3, the J gene TRBJ2-7, with TRBD1 identical over 8 bases. CDR3 length: 15 residues. Germline lookup yields CDR1 MNHEY and CDR2 SVGEGT. Trimming took 4 bases from V and 3 from J; bases not matched to a gene: 8. The CDR3 spells CASSSLRTGLYEQYV. The CDR3 region has the DNA TGTGCCAGCAGTTCCCTACGGACAGGGCTCTACGAGCAGTACGTC.

This clonotype was recorded a few times. V gene TRBV5-1 combines with J gene TRBJ1-3, with D perhaps matching TRBD1 (6 bases). CDR3 size: 17 residues. Per the germline V gene, CDR1 is SGHRS and CDR2 is YFSETQ. V lost 2 bases, J lost 0 bases, and 15 bases lay in between. Here the CDR3 reads CASSFLDSPGSGNTIYF. The CDR3 nucleotides read TGCGCCAGCAGCTTCTTGGACAGCCCAGGCTCTGGAAACACCATATATTTT.

This clonotype was seen a few times. V is TRBV18 and J is TRBJ2-7, with D perhaps TRBD1 (5 bases). CDR1 and CDR2 from the germline V gene are KGHSH and LQKENI. The V end was cut by 2 bases, the J end by 4 bases, with 9 bases between. The CDR3 is 13 amino acids. The CDR3 here is CASSPGAEYEQYF. CDR3 in DNA: TGTGCCAGCTCACCAGGGGCAGAGTACGAGCAGTACTTC.

At least ten counts were recorded for this clonotype. The V and J genes are TRBV12-3 or TRBV12-4 and TRBJ1-1; no reliable D call. The germline V and J ends were trimmed by 6 bases and 5 bases, with 16 bases remaining between them. The CDR3 sequence is 14 residues long. The CDR3 spells CASRTSMEGTEAFF. The CDR3 nucleotides read TGTGCCAGCAGGACTTCAATGGAAGGAACTGAAGCTTTCTTT.

The chain has TRBV24-1 and TRBJ1-5, with 8 bases that match TRBD1. Germline loops: CDR1 KGHDR, CDR2 SFDVKD. J lost 2 bases, V lost 7 bases, and 12 bases had no gene match. This CDR3 has 17 amino acids. CDR3 region: CATRDRVGKICNQPQHF. Here the CDR3 DNA reads TGTGCCACCAGGGACAGGGTGGGTAAAATTTGCAATCAGCCCCAGCATTTT.

This clonotype was seen repeatedly, ten times or more. V usage is TRBV11-2 and J usage is TRBJ1-2; 8 bases are shared with TRBD1. The germline gives CDR1 SGHAT, CDR2 FQNNGV. There are 15 residues in the CDR3. Germline trimming cut 7 bases from V and 8 bases from J; bases unmatched to any gene: 15. CDR3 sequence reads: CASTLGETGAEGYTF. The CDR3 DNA reads TGTGCCAGCACCCTTGGGGAGACAGGGGCGGAAGGCTACACCTTC.

In this sample, this clonotype turned up a few times. The chain uses TRBV12-3 or TRBV12-4 and TRBJ2-5; D unresolved. CDR3 size: 14 residues. V was cut by 3 bases and J by 1 base, with 9 bases left in between. The chain's CDR3 is CASSFGQLQETQYF. The CDR3 bases are TGTGCCAGCAGTTTCGGGCAGCTCCAAGAGACCCAGTACTTC.

In its sample, this clonotype was seen a few times. V gene TRBV10-3 combines with J gene TRBJ2-1; 12 positions agree with TRBD2. With 6 bases clipped from V and 0 bases from J, the junction kept 9 bases outside the gene matches. There are 18 residues in the CDR3. Germline-derived CDR1 and CDR2 are ENHRY and SYGVKD. The CDR3 DNA reads TGTGCCATCAGATCCGGACTAGCGGGGCGCCGCTCCTACAATGAGCAGTTCTTC. It specifies CAIRSGLAGRRSYNEQFF.

The chain employs TRBV7-3 and TRBJ2-6; 10 positions agree with TRBD1. Germline CDR1 and CDR2: SGHTA and FQGTGA. The CDR3 is 18 amino acids. V was clipped by 5 bases and J by 2 bases; unmatched bases: 9. The CDR3 loop is CASSPRQGAGTGANVLTF. The CDR3 DNA is TGTGCCAGCAGCCCGCGACAGGGGGCAGGAACTGGGGCCAACGTCCTGACTTTC. Full variable domain (remainder filled in from reference TRBV7-3 and TRBJ2-6): GAGVSQTPSNKVTEKGKYVELRCDPISGHTALYWYRQSLGQGPEFLIYFQGTGAADDSGLPNDRFFAVRPEGSVSTLKIQRTERGDSAVYLCASSPRQGAGTGANVLTFGAGSRLTVL.

This clonotype was seen a handful of times. This sequence joins TRBV7-2 and TRBJ2-1; 11 bases align to TRBD2. The germline V gene encodes CDR1 SGHTA and CDR2 FQGNSA. J gave up 6 bases and V 5 bases, and 6 bases lay outside the gene matches. The CDR3 covers 15 residues. Here the CDR3 reads CASSALAGEGNEQFF. The CDR3 DNA is TGTGCCAGCAGCGCACTAGCGGGGGAGGGCAATGAGCAGTTCTTC.

The chain has TRBV19 and TRBJ2-2; D unresolved. Germline CDR1 is LNHDA and CDR2 is SQIVND (reference sequence). The CDR3 runs to 13 residues. Trimming cost V 5 bases and J 5 bases, with 9 bases left between them. The CDR3 coding sequence is TGTGCCAGTAGTCTATGGAAGACCGGGGAGCTGTTTTTT. It encodes CASSLWKTGELFF.

The rearrangement joins TRBV11-3 to TRBJ2-1; 12 bases align to TRBD2. The V gene's germline CDR1 is SGHNT and CDR2 YENEEA. Germline trimming cut 2 bases from V and 3 bases from J; bases unmatched to any gene: 8. CDR3 length: 18 residues. Here the CDR3 DNA reads TGTGCCAGCAGCTTAAAGCTAGCGGGGGGGCCGAGCTACAATGAGCAGTTCTTC. This translates into CASSLKLAGGPSYNEQFF.

This clonotype has just a few counts. The J gene is TRBJ2-3, the V gene TRBV5-1; the D gene is possibly TRBD1 (5 bases). V was shortened by 1 base and J by 1 base, with 10 bases between the two germline ends. This CDR3 region has 15 residues. Germline CDR1 is SGHRS and CDR2 is YFSETQ. The CDR3 nucleotides are TGCGCCAGCAGCTTGATCCCACAGGGCACAGATACGCAGTATTTT. Amino acid sequence: CASSLIPQGTDTQYF.

The chain employs TRBV6-6 and TRBJ1-1; D remains unclear. Germline loops: CDR1 MNHNY, CDR2 SVGAGI (reference sequence). Between the trimmed V and J ends, which lost 6 bases and 4 bases, there was a span of 12 bases. CDR3 length equals 13 residues. The CDR3 coding sequence is TGTGCCAGCAGCCCGCGAACCATCACTGAAGCTTTCTTT. Translating gives CASSPRTITEAFF.

The chain recombines TRBV12-3 or TRBV12-4 with TRBJ1-1; D is perhaps TRBD1 (5 bases). V dropped 3 bases and J dropped 7 bases, with 9 bases sitting between them. This CDR3 has 12 amino acids. The CDR3 loop is CASSLWGVEAFF. CDR3 bases: TGTGCCAGCAGTTTGTGGGGGGTTGAAGCTTTCTTT.

This clonotype came up a few times. The J gene is TRBJ2-1, the V gene TRBV4-2; 10 nucleotides agree with TRBD2. From germline, CDR1 is LGHNA and CDR2 YNFKEQ. CDR3 length: 16 amino acids. Trimming removed 5 bases from V and 6 bases from J; junction bases left unmatched: 10. The DNA of the CDR3 is TGTGCCAGCAGCGATCCTAGCGGGGGATCTCTCAATGAGCAGTTCTTC. This codes for CASSDPSGGSLNEQFF.

The chain joins TRBV6-2 or TRBV6-3 to TRBJ1-2; D possibly corresponds to TRBD1 (5 bases). Deletions cut 7 bases from V and 5 bases from J, with 14 bases between. The CDR3 consists of 13 residues. CDR1 is MNHEY, CDR2 SVGEGT, per germline. The DNA for the CDR3 is TGTGCCAGCAAAGTGCCAGGGATTTATGGCTACACCTTC. Protein: CASKVPGIYGYTF.

The chain has TRBV6-6 and TRBJ2-1; TRBD1 agrees at 9 bases. There are 13 residues in the CDR3. Germline V CDR1 and CDR2: MNHNY, SVGAGI (reference sequence). With V trimmed by 5 bases and J by 15 bases, 11 bases remained unmatched. This CDR3 is CASSRDRAEGAFF. Here the CDR3 DNA reads TGTGCCAGCAGTAGGGACAGGGCGGAAGGTGCGTTCTTC.

This clonotype was seen a handful of times. The chain recombines TRBV4-1 with TRBJ2-7; TRBD2 agrees at 8 bases. The CDR3 totals 16 residues. V trimming: 0 bases; J trimming: 0 bases; junction bases outside the gene matches: 4. Germline V gene sequence: CDR1 MGHRA, CDR2 YSYEKL. As DNA, the CDR3 is TGCGCCAGCAGCCAAGAGGTAGCGGGGCTCTCCTACGAGCAGTACTTC. Its protein is CASSQEVAGLSYEQYF.